This TCR beta chain was sequenced during a study of blood T cell repertoires in COVID-19. Study as a whole: The origin of the acute and convalescent COVID-19 samples was the United States, Italy and Spain. T cells, B-cell-depleted T cells, or PBMCs supplied cDNA or gDNA.

Clones were read by immunoSEQ multiplex PCR, and TCRdb kept only the in-frame ones, dropping some. The repertoire holds 110,000 or so clones, around 85% seen once, with more than 10% in the top ten. The CDR3 consists of 20 residues. V lost 6 bases, J lost 0 bases, and 10 bases stayed unmatched. Germline lookup yields CDR1 ENHRY and CDR2 SYGVKD. This rearrangement joins TRBV10-3 to TRBJ2-2; 16 nucleotides match TRBD2. The origin of this receptor is a human donor in a cohort sampled during active COVID-19. Sequencing was carried out using peripheral blood. The CDR3 coding sequence is TGTGCCATCAGACATCCCGGGACTAGCGGGGGGGCCGCGAACACCGGGGAGCTGTTTTTT. Translating gives CAIRHPGTSGGAANTGELFF.